The rows below give T cell receptor beta chains drawn from one sample of a study of T cell responses to AZD1222 COVID-19 vaccine. The method was immunoSEQ multiplex PCR; TCRdb's version includes in-frame clones alone and lacks a portion of them. This sample has 100,000 to 110,000 clones; about 89% occur once, and the top ten carry 4% to 5%. The starting material was peripheral blood, obtained on day 0 of MenACWY control vaccination. These receptors all come from an adult in good health. The CDR3 runs from the conserved cysteine through the conserved F or W. Fields, in order: clone size, V gene, J gene, D gene, CDR3 protein, CDR3 DNA. A D gene is named only where the DNA matches it firmly. Not every row has a clone size; where given, it reads once, few, many or a size class.

-	TRBV5-1	TRBJ1-2	-	CASSLYPDDYGYTF	TGCGCCAGCAGCTTGTACCCGGACGACTATGGCTACACCTTC
-	TRBV4-3	TRBJ2-7	-	CASSQGPSSSYEQYF	TGCGCCAGCAGCCAAGGTCCCTCGAGCTCCTACGAGCAGTACTTC
-	TRBV6-5	TRBJ2-7	-	CASSYSRGGPYEQYF	TGTGCCAGCAGTTACTCGAGGGGGGGGCCCTACGAGCAGTACTTC
-	TRBV5-1	TRBJ2-7	-	CASSPGGSGFLGEQYF	TGCGCCAGCAGCCCCGGGGGATCGGGGTTTCTCGGCGAGCAGTACTTC
few	TRBV6-5	TRBJ1-3	-	CASSPRRLTGNTIYF	TGTGCCAGCAGTCCAAGACGGTTAACTGGAAACACCATATATTTT
-	TRBV6-2/TRBV6-3	TRBJ2-1	-	CASSYSNNEQFF	TGTGCCAGCAGTTACAGTAACAATGAGCAGTTCTTC
-	TRBV5-1	TRBJ1-5	TRBD1	CASSATGGDQPQHF	TGCGCCAGCAGCGCCACAGGGGGTGATCAGCCCCAGCATTTT
-	TRBV5-4	TRBJ2-7	TRBD1	CASSLQGASYEQYF	TGTGCCAGCAGCTTACAGGGGGCGTCCTACGAGCAGTACTTC
-	TRBV6-5	TRBJ2-1	TRBD1	CATAGRGPHNEQFF	TGTGCCACCGCGGGCAGGGGGCCCCACAATGAGCAGTTCTTC
few	TRBV5-1	TRBJ1-2	TRBD1	CASSHYSETGNYGYTF	TGCGCCAGCAGCCACTACTCCGAGACAGGGAATTATGGCTACACCTTC
-	TRBV10-1	TRBJ2-7	-	CASSAVRSSYEQYF	TGCGCCAGCAGTGCTGTAAGGAGCTCCTACGAGCAGTACTTC
-	TRBV6-1	TRBJ2-3	-	CASSDKGADTQYF	TGTGCCAGCAGTGACAAAGGGGCTGATACGCAGTATTTT
-	TRBV19	TRBJ2-5	-	CASSVGGTQYF	TGTGCCAGTAGTGTTGGGGGGACCCAGTACTTC
once	TRBV5-4	TRBJ2-1	-	CASSPIAGGEQFF	TGTGCCAGCAGCCCAATCGCTGGGGGTGAGCAGTTCTTC
-	TRBV28	TRBJ1-6	-	CASSLRHVSPLHF	TGTGCCAGCAGTTTACGACATGTTTCACCCCTCCACTTT
few	TRBV6-5	TRBJ1-2	-	CASSYSTADYGYTF	TGTGCCAGCAGTTACTCGACGGCAGACTATGGCTACACCTTC
-	TRBV10-3	TRBJ2-5	-	CAISESRVETQYF	TGTGCCATCAGTGAGTCGAGAGTTGAGACCCAGTACTTC
-	TRBV12-3/TRBV12-4	TRBJ1-1	-	CASSFNRNTEAFF	TGTGCCAGCAGTTTCAACAGGAACACTGAAGCTTTCTTT
-	TRBV7-2	TRBJ1-2	-	CASSLSQGGYGYTF	TGTGCCAGCAGCTTATCACAGGGCGGCTATGGCTACACCTTC
few	TRBV19	TRBJ1-3	TRBD1	CASKRAGTASGNTIYF	TGTGCCAGTAAAAGGGCGGGGACAGCCTCTGGAAACACCATATATTTT
few	TRBV5-6	TRBJ2-1	-	CASSRTSEQFF	TGTGCCAGCAGCCGGACTTCTGAGCAGTTCTTC
-	TRBV9	TRBJ2-2	-	CASSAMDRNTGELFF	TGTGCCAGCAGCGCGATGGACAGAAACACCGGGGAGCTGTTTTTT